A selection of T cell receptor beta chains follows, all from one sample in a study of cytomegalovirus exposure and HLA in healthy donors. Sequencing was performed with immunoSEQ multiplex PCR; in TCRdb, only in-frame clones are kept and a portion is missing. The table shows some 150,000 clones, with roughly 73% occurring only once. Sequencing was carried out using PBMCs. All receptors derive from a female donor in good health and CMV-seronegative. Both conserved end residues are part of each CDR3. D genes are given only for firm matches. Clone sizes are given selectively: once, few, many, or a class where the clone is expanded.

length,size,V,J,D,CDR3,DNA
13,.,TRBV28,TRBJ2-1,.,CASSLLQNNEQFF,TGTGCCAGCAGTTTATTACAGAACAATGAGCAGTTCTTC
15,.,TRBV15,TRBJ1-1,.,CATSRVQALNTEAFF,TGTGCCACCAGCAGAGTTCAGGCACTCAACACTGAAGCTTTCTTT
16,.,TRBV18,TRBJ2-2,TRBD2,CASSPSTSGITGELFF,TGTGCCAGCTCACCCTCCACTAGCGGGATAACCGGGGAGCTGTTTTTT
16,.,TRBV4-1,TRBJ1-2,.,CASSQVGYGLNYGYTF,TGCGCCAGCAGCCAAGTTGGTTATGGGCTTAACTATGGCTACACCTTC
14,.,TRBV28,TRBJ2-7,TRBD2,CASSLAGGNYEQYF,TGTGCCAGCAGTTTGGCGGGAGGGAACTACGAGCAGTACTTC
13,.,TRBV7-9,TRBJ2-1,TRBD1,CASSLQGDNEQFF,TGTGCCAGCAGCTTACAGGGGGACAATGAGCAGTTCTTC
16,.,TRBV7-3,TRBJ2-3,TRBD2,CASSPGTSGYTDTQYF,TGTGCCAGCAGCCCTGGGACTAGCGGATACACAGATACGCAGTATTTT
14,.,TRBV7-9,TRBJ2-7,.,CASSLPSGAYEQYF,TGTGCCAGCAGCTTACCGTCAGGGGCATACGAGCAGTACTTC
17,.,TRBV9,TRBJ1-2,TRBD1,CASSMRRDSPTNYGYTF,TGTGCCAGCAGCATGCGCAGGGACAGTCCGACTAACTATGGCTACACCTTC
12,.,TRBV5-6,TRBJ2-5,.,CASSLRGETQYF,TGTGCCAGCAGCTTGAGAGGAGAGACCCAGTACTTC
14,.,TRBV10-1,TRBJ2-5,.,CASQPMAGQETQYF,TGCGCCAGCCAACCTATGGCGGGCCAAGAGACCCAGTACTTC
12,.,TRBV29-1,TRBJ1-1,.,CSAGSANTEAFF,TGCAGCGCCGGGTCAGCCAACACTGAAGCTTTCTTT
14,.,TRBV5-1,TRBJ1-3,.,CASSPQGAGNTIYF,TGCGCCAGCAGCCCCCAGGGCGCTGGAAACACCATATATTTT
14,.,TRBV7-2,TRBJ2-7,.,CASKRVSNSYEQYF,TGTGCCAGCAAGCGGGTTTCGAACTCCTACGAGCAGTACTTC
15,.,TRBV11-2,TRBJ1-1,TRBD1,CASSSGTGTGTEAFF,TGTGCCAGCAGCTCCGGGACAGGGACGGGCACTGAAGCTTTCTTT
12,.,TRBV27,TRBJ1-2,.,CASSFSQGSYTF,TGTGCCAGCAGTTTTTCGCAGGGGAGCTACACCTTC
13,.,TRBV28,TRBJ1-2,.,CASTLAVNYGYTF,TGTGCCAGCACCCTCGCGGTTAACTATGGCTACACCTTC
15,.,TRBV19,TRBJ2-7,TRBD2,CASSDRGGSSYEQYF,TGTGCCAGTTCCGACCGGGGCGGGAGCTCCTACGAGCAGTACTTC
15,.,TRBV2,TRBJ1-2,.,CASRRRQTSNYGYTF,TGTGCCAGCAGGCGCCGACAGACATCTAACTATGGCTACACCTTC
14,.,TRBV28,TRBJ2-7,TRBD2,CASRLAGGRYEQYF,TGTGCCAGTCGACTAGCGGGGGGACGGTACGAGCAGTACTTC
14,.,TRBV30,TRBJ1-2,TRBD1,CATSRDRGGYGYTF,TGTGCCACGTCCCGGGACAGGGGGGGCTATGGCTACACCTTC
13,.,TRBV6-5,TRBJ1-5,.,CASSYNYNQPQHF,TGTGCCAGCAGTTACAATTACAATCAGCCCCAGCATTTT
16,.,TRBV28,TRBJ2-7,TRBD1,CASSSPGGFSPYEQYF,TGTGCCAGCAGTTCCCCAGGGGGTTTTTCCCCCTACGAGCAGTACTTC
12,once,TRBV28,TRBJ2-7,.,CASRSLPREQYF,TGTGCCAGCAGATCCCTTCCCCGCGAGCAGTACTTC
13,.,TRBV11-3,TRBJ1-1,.,CASSLDWAAEAFF,TGTGCCAGCAGCTTAGATTGGGCAGCTGAAGCTTTCTTT
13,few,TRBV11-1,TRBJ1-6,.,CASSLGANSPLHF,TGTGCCAGCAGCCTGGGGGCGAATTCACCCCTCCACTTT
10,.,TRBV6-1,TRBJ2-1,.,CASLYNEQFF,TGTGCCAGCCTTTACAATGAGCAGTTCTTC
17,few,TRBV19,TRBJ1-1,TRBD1,CASSTGQGLSTSDEAFF,TGTGCCAGTAGTACGGGACAGGGGTTGTCCACTTCGGATGAAGCTTTCTTT
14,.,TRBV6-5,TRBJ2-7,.,CASSYSGVVGEQYF,TGTGCCAGCAGTTATTCAGGGGTGGTGGGCGAGCAGTACTTC
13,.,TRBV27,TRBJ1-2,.,CASSAGLIYGYTF,TGTGCCAGCAGTGCGGGACTTATCTATGGCTACACCTTC
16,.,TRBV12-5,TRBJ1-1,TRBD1,CASGQIVGQGATEAFF,TGTGCTAGTGGTCAGATCGTAGGACAGGGGGCGACTGAAGCTTTCTTT
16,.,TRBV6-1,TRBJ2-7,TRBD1,CASSDLTPGQGYEQYF,TGTGCCAGCAGTGACCTCACTCCGGGACAGGGCTACGAGCAGTACTTC
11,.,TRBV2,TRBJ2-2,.,CASTSPGELFF,TGTGCCAGCACGTCCCCCGGGGAGCTGTTTTTT